The source of this TCR beta chain is a study of cytomegalovirus exposure and HLA in healthy donors. A word on this clone: Its target is unknown.

The CDR3 is made up of 14 amino acids. The germline CDR1 and CDR2 sequences are MDHEN and SYDVKM. V was trimmed by 1 base and J by 1 base, leaving 8 bases between them. Primers for the PCR totalled 60 Vbeta and 13 Jbeta. The assay was immunoSEQ multiplex PCR, and TCRdb's table has in-frame clones only and misses some. The table has about 170,000 clones, more than 80% seen once. The study, taken as a whole, reports: One variant, a missense change in DCLRE1C, was linked in a later analysis to TCR beta V- and J-gene trimming.

Specimen: PBMCs. This TCR was sampled from a male donor in good health and CMV-seronegative. The rearrangement links TRBV28 to TRBJ2-7; weak D call: TRBD1 (5 bases). DNA for the CDR3: TGTGCCAGCAGTTTATCCGGACAATCCTACGAGCAGTACTTC. Translated, it gives CASSLSGQSYEQYF.